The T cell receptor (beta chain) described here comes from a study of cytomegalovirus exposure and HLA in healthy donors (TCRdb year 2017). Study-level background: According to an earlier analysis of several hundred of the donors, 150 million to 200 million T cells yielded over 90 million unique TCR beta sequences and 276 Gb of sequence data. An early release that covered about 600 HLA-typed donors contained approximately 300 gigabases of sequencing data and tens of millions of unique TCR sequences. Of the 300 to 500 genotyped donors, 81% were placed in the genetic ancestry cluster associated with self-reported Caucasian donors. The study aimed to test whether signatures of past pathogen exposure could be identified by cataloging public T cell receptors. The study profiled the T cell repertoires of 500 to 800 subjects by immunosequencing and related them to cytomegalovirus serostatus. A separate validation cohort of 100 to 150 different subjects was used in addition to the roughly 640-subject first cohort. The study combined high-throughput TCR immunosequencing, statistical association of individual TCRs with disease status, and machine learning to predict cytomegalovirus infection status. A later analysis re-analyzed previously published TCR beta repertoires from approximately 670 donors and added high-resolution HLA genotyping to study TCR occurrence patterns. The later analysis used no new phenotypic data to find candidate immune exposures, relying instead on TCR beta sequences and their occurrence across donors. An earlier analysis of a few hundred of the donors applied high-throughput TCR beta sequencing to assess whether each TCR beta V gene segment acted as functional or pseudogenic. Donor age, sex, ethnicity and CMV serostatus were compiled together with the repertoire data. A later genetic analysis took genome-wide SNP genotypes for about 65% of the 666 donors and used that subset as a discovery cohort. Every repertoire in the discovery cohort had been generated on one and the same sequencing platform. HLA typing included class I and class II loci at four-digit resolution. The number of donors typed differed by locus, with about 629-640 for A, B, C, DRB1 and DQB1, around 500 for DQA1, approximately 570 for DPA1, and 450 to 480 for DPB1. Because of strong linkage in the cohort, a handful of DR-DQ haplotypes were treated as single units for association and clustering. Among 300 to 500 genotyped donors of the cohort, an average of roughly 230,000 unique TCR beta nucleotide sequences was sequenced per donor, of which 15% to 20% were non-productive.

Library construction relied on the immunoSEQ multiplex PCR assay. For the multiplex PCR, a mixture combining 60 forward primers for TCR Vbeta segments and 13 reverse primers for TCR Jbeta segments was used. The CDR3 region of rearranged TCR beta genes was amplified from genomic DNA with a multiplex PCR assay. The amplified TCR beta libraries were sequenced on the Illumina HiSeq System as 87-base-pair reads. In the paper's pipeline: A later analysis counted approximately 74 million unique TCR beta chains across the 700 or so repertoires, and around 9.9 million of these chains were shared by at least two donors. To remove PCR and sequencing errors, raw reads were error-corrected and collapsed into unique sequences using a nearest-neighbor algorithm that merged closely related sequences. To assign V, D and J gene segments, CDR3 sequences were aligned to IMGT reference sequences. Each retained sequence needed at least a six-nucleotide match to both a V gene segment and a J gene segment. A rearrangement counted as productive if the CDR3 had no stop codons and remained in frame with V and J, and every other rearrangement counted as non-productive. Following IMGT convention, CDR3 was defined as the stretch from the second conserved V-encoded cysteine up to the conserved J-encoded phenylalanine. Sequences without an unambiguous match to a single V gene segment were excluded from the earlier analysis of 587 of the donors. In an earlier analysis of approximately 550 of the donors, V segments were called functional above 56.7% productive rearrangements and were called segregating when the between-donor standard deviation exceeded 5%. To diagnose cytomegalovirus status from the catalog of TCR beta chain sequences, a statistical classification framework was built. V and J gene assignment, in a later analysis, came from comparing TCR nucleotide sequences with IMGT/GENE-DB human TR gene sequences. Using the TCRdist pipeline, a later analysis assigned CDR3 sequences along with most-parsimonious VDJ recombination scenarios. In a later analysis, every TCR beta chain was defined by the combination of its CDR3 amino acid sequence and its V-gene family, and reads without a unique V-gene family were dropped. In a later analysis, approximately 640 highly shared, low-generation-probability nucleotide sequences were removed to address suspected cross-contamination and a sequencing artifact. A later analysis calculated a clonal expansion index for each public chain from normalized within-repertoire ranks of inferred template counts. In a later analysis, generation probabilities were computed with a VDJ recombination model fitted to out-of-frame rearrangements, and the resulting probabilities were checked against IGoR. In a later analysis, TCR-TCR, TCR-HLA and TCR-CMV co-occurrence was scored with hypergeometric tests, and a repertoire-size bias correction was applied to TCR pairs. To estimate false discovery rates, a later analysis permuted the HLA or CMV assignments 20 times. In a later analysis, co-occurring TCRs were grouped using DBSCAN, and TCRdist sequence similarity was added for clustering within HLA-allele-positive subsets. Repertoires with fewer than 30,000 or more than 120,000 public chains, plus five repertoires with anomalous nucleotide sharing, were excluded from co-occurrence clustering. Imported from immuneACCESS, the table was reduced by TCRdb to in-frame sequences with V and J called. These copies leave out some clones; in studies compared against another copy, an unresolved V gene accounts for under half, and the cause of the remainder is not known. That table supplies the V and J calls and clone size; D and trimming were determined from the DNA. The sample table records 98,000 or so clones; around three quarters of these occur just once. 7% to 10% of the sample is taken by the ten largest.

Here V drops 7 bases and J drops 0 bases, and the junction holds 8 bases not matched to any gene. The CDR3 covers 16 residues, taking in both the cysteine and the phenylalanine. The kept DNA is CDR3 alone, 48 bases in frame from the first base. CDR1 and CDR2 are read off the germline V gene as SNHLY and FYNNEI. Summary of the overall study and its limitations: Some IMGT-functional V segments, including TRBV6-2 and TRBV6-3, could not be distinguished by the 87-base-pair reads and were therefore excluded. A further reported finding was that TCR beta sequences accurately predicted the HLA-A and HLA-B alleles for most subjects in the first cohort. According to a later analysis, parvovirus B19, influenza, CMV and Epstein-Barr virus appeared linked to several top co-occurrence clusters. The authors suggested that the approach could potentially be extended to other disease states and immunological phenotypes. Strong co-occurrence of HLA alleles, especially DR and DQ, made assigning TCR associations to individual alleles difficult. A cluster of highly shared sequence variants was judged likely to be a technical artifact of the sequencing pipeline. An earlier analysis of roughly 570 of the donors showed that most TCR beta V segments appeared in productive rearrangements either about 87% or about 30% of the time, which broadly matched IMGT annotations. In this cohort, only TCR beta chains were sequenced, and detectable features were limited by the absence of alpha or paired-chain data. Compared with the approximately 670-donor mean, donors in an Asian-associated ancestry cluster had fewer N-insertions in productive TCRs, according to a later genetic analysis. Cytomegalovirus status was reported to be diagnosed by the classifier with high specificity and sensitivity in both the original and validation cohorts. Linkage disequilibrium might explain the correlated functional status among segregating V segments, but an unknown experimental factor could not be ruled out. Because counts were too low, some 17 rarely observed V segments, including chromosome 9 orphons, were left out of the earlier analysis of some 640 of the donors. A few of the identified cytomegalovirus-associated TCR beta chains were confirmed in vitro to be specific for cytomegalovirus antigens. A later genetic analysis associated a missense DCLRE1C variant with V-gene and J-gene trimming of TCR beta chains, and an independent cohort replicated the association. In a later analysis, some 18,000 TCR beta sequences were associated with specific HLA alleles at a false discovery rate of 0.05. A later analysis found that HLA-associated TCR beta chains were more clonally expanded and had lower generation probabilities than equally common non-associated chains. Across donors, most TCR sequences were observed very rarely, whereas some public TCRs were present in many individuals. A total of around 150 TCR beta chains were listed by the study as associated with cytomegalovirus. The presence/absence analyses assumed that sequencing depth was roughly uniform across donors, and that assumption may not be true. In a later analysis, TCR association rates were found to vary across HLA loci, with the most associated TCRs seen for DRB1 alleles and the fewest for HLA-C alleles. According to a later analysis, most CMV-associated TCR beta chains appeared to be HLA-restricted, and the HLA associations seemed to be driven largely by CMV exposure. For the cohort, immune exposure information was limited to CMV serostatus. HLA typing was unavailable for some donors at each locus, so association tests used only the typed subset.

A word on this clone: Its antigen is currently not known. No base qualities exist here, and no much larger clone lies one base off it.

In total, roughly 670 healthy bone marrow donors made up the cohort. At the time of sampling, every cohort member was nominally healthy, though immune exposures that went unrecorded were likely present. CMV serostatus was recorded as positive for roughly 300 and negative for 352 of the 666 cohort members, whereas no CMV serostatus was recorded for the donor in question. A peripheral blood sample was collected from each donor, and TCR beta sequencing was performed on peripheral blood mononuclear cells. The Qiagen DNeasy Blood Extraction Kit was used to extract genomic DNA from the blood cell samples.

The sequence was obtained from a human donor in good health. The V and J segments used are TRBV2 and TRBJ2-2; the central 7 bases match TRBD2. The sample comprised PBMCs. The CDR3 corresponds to CASTRIGTTNTGELFF. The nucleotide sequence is TGTGCCAGCACCCGGATAGGGACTACGAACACCGGGGAGCTGTTTTTT.